The clone carrying this TCR beta chain is medium-sized by share. Its antigen remains unidentified. Tagging with unique molecular identifiers was applied to individual cDNA molecules. TCRdb ran MiXCR on the 5' RACE reads and lists one entry per CDR3 protein. The data show about 17,000 distinct CDR3 sequences, 5% to 6% seen once. The CDR3 totals 14 residues. The V and J ends lost 2 bases and 4 bases respectively, with 12 bases between them. Germline V CDR1 and CDR2: ENHRY, SYGVKD. This sample was taken from a study of early T cells in non-severe SARS-CoV-2 infection. Overall study context: Chains stayed unpaired after sequencing of bulk RNA from unsorted whole blood. Findings and caveats of the study: VDJdb-based annotation leaned toward anti-spike CD8 responses and missed private and CD4 specificities.

The V and J genes are TRBV10-3 and TRBJ2-7; D not certain. This clonotype was sampled from an adult who was a healthcare worker with PCR-confirmed SARS-CoV-2 infection or an uninfected control (not recorded which). Sequences were derived from whole blood, sampled at baseline. The CDR3 DNA reads TGTGCCATCAGTGAGGCCGACGGGCTTTACGAGCAGTACTTC. Translation gives CAISEADGLYEQYF.